Listed below are T cell receptor beta chains from one sample, sequenced in a study of monozygotic twins with inflammatory bowel disease. No DNA is given; TCRdb re-called the 5' RACE reads and lists each CDR3 protein once. This sample's clone table lists about 380,000 distinct CDR3 sequences. The sample consisted of blood. The receptors were gathered from a human donor with ulcerative colitis or Crohn's disease, or a healthy co-twin of an affected twin (not recorded which). Both conserved end residues are part of each CDR3. The order of the fields is J gene, V gene, CDR3 protein.

>TRBJ1-4|TRBV6-1
CASSFGPLATNEKLFF
>TRBJ2-2|TRBV4-1
CASSQGVTSGGTGELFF
>TRBJ2-5|TRBV5-1
CASSGGQDQETQYF
>TRBJ2-3|TRBV9
CASSVGVSTDTQYF
>TRBJ1-2|TRBV7-2
CASSLERQAIGYTF
>TRBJ2-3|TRBV5-1
CASSHRPEGTDTQYF
>TRBJ2-7|TRBV5-6
CASSLRTGLSEQYF
>TRBJ2-3|TRBV9
CASSVSNYNRGDTQYF
>TRBJ1-2|TRBV27
CASTRQGGVGYGYTF
>TRBJ1-1|TRBV4-3
CASSQFRANWDMNTEAFF
>TRBJ2-1|TRBV5-1
CASSPISGDYNEQFF
>TRBJ1-3|TRBV2
CASRTGSGNTIYF
>TRBJ1-5|TRBV12-3/TRBV12-4
CASSRTGGGGNQPQHF
>TRBJ1-1|TRBV7-3
CASSSWLNTEAFF
>TRBJ2-1|TRBV24-1
CATSGASGDLYNEQFF
>TRBJ1-1|TRBV20-1
CSAPTGTVNTEAFF
>TRBJ2-3|TRBV20-1
CSARDLDREGTDTQYF
>TRBJ2-2|TRBV11-1
CASSQPRTGVLNTGELFF
>TRBJ1-5|TRBV19
CASSSPISGGNQPQHF
>TRBJ2-4|TRBV19
CASKTGGIESKNIQYF
>TRBJ2-5|TRBV5-1
CASSYSSGGRETQYF
>TRBJ2-7|TRBV3-1
CASSHPGLAGGPNEQYF
>TRBJ2-5|TRBV12-3/TRBV12-4
CASSPNSGGEETQYF
>TRBJ2-1|TRBV5-1
CASSANRGLYNEQFF
>TRBJ2-2|TRBV27
CASRDRVNTGELFF
>TRBJ2-7|TRBV12-3/TRBV12-4
CASSSTGGSEQYF
>TRBJ2-3|TRBV7-2
CASSVRTDTQYF
>TRBJ2-1|TRBV6-5
CASSTNTGLAGYNEQFF
>TRBJ1-1|TRBV4-3
CASSAEPGVNTEAFF
>TRBJ2-5|TRBV12-3/TRBV12-4
CASSLRAAQETQYF
>TRBJ2-5|TRBV4-1
CASSQVDRGALYF
>TRBJ2-7|TRBV27
CASSLSLSDRGRAYEQYF
>TRBJ2-1|TRBV6-2/TRBV6-3
CASRIYRGGLESYNEQFF
>TRBJ2-7|TRBV5-1
CASSGTGTSGGSSIEQYF
>TRBJ1-3|TRBV7-9
CASRGWTPGNTIYF
>TRBJ1-1|TRBV5-1
CASSSTGTEAFF
>TRBJ2-7|TRBV18
CASSRTLAGGHEYEQYF
>TRBJ2-1|TRBV11-1
CASSLDGQYNEQFF
>TRBJ2-3|TRBV18
CASSLGLAGGHDTQYF